These T cell receptor beta chains were read from a single sample in a study of cytomegalovirus exposure and HLA in healthy donors. Libraries were prepared by immunoSEQ multiplex PCR; TCRdb keeps only in-frame clonotypes and omits some of them. The table includes approximately 38,000 clones, 55% to 75% detected once. Input material: PBMCs. Receptors were obtained from a man in his forties or fifties in good health and CMV-seropositive. The CDR3 runs from the conserved cysteine through the conserved F or W. The D gene is left open where the match is weak. A row's size may be missing; if present it is once, few, many or a size class.

abundance: NA; j_gene: TRBJ2-7; v_gene: TRBV29-1; d_gene: TRBD1; CDR3aa: CSAGTGEDTVKGQYF; CDR3nt: TGCAGCGCCGGGACAGGGGAAGATACTGTCAAGGGGCAGTACTTC
abundance: NA; j_gene: TRBJ1-5; v_gene: TRBV29-1; d_gene: TRBD1; CDR3aa: CSAGTGEHQPQHF; CDR3nt: TGCAGCGCCGGGACAGGGGAGCATCAGCCCCAGCATTTT
abundance: few; j_gene: TRBJ2-6; v_gene: TRBV2; d_gene: TRBD2; CDR3aa: CASSEGGTRANVLTF; CDR3nt: TGTGCCAGCAGTGAAGGGGGGACTAGGGCCAACGTCCTGACTTTC
abundance: few; j_gene: TRBJ1-2; v_gene: TRBV7-9; d_gene: NA; CDR3aa: CASSFGGSYGYTF; CDR3nt: TGTGCCAGCAGCTTCGGCGGCTCCTATGGCTACACCTTC
abundance: NA; j_gene: TRBJ2-2; v_gene: TRBV7-2; d_gene: TRBD2; CDR3aa: CASSHSAGGYLGELFF; CDR3nt: TGTGCCAGCAGCCACTCGGCGGGGGGGTATCTCGGGGAGCTGTTTTTT
abundance: NA; j_gene: TRBJ1-4; v_gene: TRBV28; d_gene: NA; CDR3aa: CASSLVRQGLADEKLFF; CDR3nt: TGTGCCAGCAGTTTGGTCAGGCAGGGTTTAGCGGATGAAAAACTGTTTTTT
abundance: once; j_gene: TRBJ1-3; v_gene: TRBV10-3; d_gene: NA; CDR3aa: CAISEGVGNTIYF; CDR3nt: TGTGCCATCAGTGAAGGGGTCGGAAACACCATATATTTT
abundance: NA; j_gene: TRBJ1-1; v_gene: TRBV25-1; d_gene: NA; CDR3aa: CASSTGMNTEAFF; CDR3nt: TGTGCCAGCAGTACAGGGATGAACACTGAAGCTTTCTTT
abundance: NA; j_gene: TRBJ1-6; v_gene: TRBV11-3; d_gene: NA; CDR3aa: CASTTGSSYNSPLHF; CDR3nt: TGTGCCAGCACCACAGGAAGCTCCTATAATTCACCCCTCCACTTT
abundance: NA; j_gene: TRBJ1-1; v_gene: TRBV6-5; d_gene: TRBD1; CDR3aa: CASSQGAGTEAFF; CDR3nt: TGTGCCAGCAGTCAGGGGGCGGGCACTGAAGCTTTCTTT
abundance: NA; j_gene: TRBJ1-1; v_gene: TRBV19; d_gene: NA; CDR3aa: CASSNPRGALNTEAFF; CDR3nt: TGTGCCAGTAGTAACCCTCGGGGGGCTTTGAACACTGAAGCTTTCTTT
abundance: NA; j_gene: TRBJ2-7; v_gene: TRBV30; d_gene: TRBD1; CDR3aa: CALLSRDSYEQYF; CDR3nt: TGCGCCCTGTTATCCCGGGACAGCTACGAGCAGTACTTC
abundance: once; j_gene: TRBJ1-1; v_gene: TRBV25-1; d_gene: NA; CDR3aa: CASSERRANTEAFF; CDR3nt: TGTGCCAGCAGTGAAAGGAGGGCGAACACTGAAGCTTTCTTT
abundance: NA; j_gene: TRBJ2-5; v_gene: TRBV7-9; d_gene: TRBD2; CDR3aa: CASSLIAGGREETQYF; CDR3nt: TGTGCCAGCAGCTTAATAGCGGGGGGACGCGAAGAGACCCAGTACTTC
abundance: NA; j_gene: TRBJ2-7; v_gene: TRBV5-1; d_gene: NA; CDR3aa: CASSLAGGLTYEQYF; CDR3nt: TGCGCCAGCAGCTTGGCCGGGGGGCTGACCTACGAGCAGTACTTC
abundance: NA; j_gene: TRBJ2-7; v_gene: TRBV29-1; d_gene: NA; CDR3aa: CSVYRQERSEQYF; CDR3nt: TGCAGTGTTTACCGACAGGAGAGGTCCGAGCAGTACTTC
abundance: NA; j_gene: TRBJ1-6; v_gene: TRBV12-5; d_gene: NA; CDR3aa: CASVMSGGTGSPLHF; CDR3nt: TGTGCTAGTGTTATGAGCGGGGGGACCGGTTCACCCCTCCACTTT
abundance: NA; j_gene: TRBJ2-3; v_gene: TRBV7-2; d_gene: TRBD2; CDR3aa: CASSFGLAGGTDTQYF; CDR3nt: TGTGCCAGCAGCTTCGGACTAGCGGGGGGCACAGATACGCAGTATTTT
abundance: NA; j_gene: TRBJ2-3; v_gene: TRBV9; d_gene: TRBD1; CDR3aa: CASSVGQGAGDTQYF; CDR3nt: TGTGCCAGCAGCGTCGGACAGGGGGCAGGAGATACGCAGTATTTT
abundance: NA; j_gene: TRBJ2-7; v_gene: TRBV30; d_gene: TRBD1; CDR3aa: CAWSVGTGRSYEQYF; CDR3nt: TGTGCCTGGAGTGTCGGGACAGGGAGGTCCTACGAGCAGTACTTC
abundance: NA; j_gene: TRBJ2-1; v_gene: TRBV9; d_gene: NA; CDR3aa: CASSVDIYNEQFF; CDR3nt: TGTGCCAGCAGCGTAGACATCTACAATGAGCAGTTCTTC
abundance: NA; j_gene: TRBJ2-3; v_gene: TRBV7-2; d_gene: NA; CDR3aa: CASSSLRDDTQYF; CDR3nt: TGTGCCAGCAGTTCCCTCCGGGATGATACGCAGTATTTT
abundance: once; j_gene: TRBJ1-2; v_gene: TRBV6-5; d_gene: NA; CDR3aa: CASSYSAVIYYGYTF; CDR3nt: TGTGCCAGCAGTTACTCTGCAGTAATCTACTATGGCTACACCTTC
abundance: NA; j_gene: TRBJ1-2; v_gene: TRBV6-1; d_gene: NA; CDR3aa: CASSEERGINYGYTF; CDR3nt: TGTGCCAGCAGTGAAGAACGGGGGATTAACTATGGCTACACCTTC
abundance: NA; j_gene: TRBJ2-3; v_gene: TRBV7-2; d_gene: TRBD2; CDR3aa: CASSLAGRGTDTQYF; CDR3nt: TGTGCCAGCAGCTTAGCGGGGAGGGGCACAGATACGCAGTATTTT
abundance: NA; j_gene: TRBJ2-1; v_gene: TRBV11-1; d_gene: TRBD1; CDR3aa: CASRDRGNPYNEQFF; CDR3nt: TGTGCCAGCAGGGACAGGGGGAATCCCTACAATGAGCAGTTCTTC
abundance: NA; j_gene: TRBJ2-7; v_gene: TRBV6-5; d_gene: NA; CDR3aa: CASSTRDTNYEQYF; CDR3nt: TGTGCCAGCAGTACCCGGGACACAAACTACGAGCAGTACTTC
abundance: NA; j_gene: TRBJ1-1; v_gene: TRBV6-6; d_gene: NA; CDR3aa: CASSYMGGDTEAFF; CDR3nt: TGTGCCAGCAGTTACATGGGGGGAGACACTGAAGCTTTCTTT
abundance: NA; j_gene: TRBJ2-7; v_gene: TRBV7-8; d_gene: TRBD1; CDR3aa: CASSPGQGYEQYF; CDR3nt: TGTGCCAGCAGCCCGGGACAGGGGTACGAGCAGTACTTC
abundance: NA; j_gene: TRBJ2-5; v_gene: TRBV5-1; d_gene: NA; CDR3aa: CASSFQGRAQETQYF; CDR3nt: TGCGCCAGCAGCTTCCAGGGAAGGGCCCAAGAGACCCAGTACTTC
abundance: NA; j_gene: TRBJ1-1; v_gene: TRBV19; d_gene: TRBD1; CDR3aa: CASSTRDRGLAEAFF; CDR3nt: TGTGCCAGTAGCACCAGGGACAGGGGGCTGGCTGAAGCTTTCTTT
abundance: NA; j_gene: TRBJ1-5; v_gene: TRBV5-1; d_gene: TRBD1; CDR3aa: CASSLTGANQPQHF; CDR3nt: TGCGCCAGCAGCTTAACAGGGGCTAATCAGCCCCAGCATTTT
abundance: few; j_gene: TRBJ2-2; v_gene: TRBV7-3; d_gene: NA; CDR3aa: CASSKGVNTGELFF; CDR3nt: TGTGCCAGCAGCAAGGGGGTGAACACCGGGGAGCTGTTTTTT
abundance: NA; j_gene: TRBJ2-4; v_gene: TRBV6-1; d_gene: NA; CDR3aa: CASSGLTEKRSYF; CDR3nt: TGTGCCAGCAGTGGGTTAACAGAGAAGAGATCGTACTTC
abundance: NA; j_gene: TRBJ1-2; v_gene: TRBV19; d_gene: TRBD1; CDR3aa: CASREQGASYGYTF; CDR3nt: TGTGCCAGTAGAGAACAGGGGGCATCCTATGGCTACACCTTC
abundance: NA; j_gene: TRBJ2-3; v_gene: TRBV2; d_gene: NA; CDR3aa: CASNSRDTQYF; CDR3nt: TGTGCCAGCAACTCTCGCGATACGCAGTATTTT
abundance: few; j_gene: TRBJ2-1; v_gene: TRBV27; d_gene: NA; CDR3aa: CASSYRATYNEQFF; CDR3nt: TGTGCCAGCAGTTACAGGGCGACCTACAATGAGCAGTTCTTC
abundance: once; j_gene: TRBJ2-5; v_gene: TRBV29-1; d_gene: NA; CDR3aa: CSVDLADGETQYF; CDR3nt: TGCAGCGTTGACTTGGCAGACGGGGAGACCCAGTACTTC
abundance: NA; j_gene: TRBJ1-5; v_gene: TRBV7-9; d_gene: NA; CDR3aa: CASSLVGNQPQHF; CDR3nt: TGTGCCAGCAGCTTAGTAGGCAATCAGCCCCAGCATTTT
abundance: NA; j_gene: TRBJ2-5; v_gene: TRBV2; d_gene: NA; CDR3aa: CAGNPGVGETQYF; CDR3nt: TGTGCCGGAAACCCAGGGGTTGGAGAGACCCAGTACTTC
abundance: NA; j_gene: TRBJ2-7; v_gene: TRBV18; d_gene: TRBD1; CDR3aa: CASSPTGTGAYEQYF; CDR3nt: TGTGCCAGCTCACCTACCGGGACAGGGGCCTACGAGCAGTACTTC
abundance: NA; j_gene: TRBJ2-1; v_gene: TRBV9; d_gene: TRBD2; CDR3aa: CASSVATSGGLNEQFF; CDR3nt: TGTGCCAGCAGCGTAGCTACTAGCGGGGGTCTGAATGAGCAGTTCTTC
abundance: NA; j_gene: TRBJ1-2; v_gene: TRBV28; d_gene: NA; CDR3aa: CASTSVQYGYTF; CDR3nt: TGTGCCAGCACCTCTGTACAGTATGGCTACACCTTC
abundance: NA; j_gene: TRBJ1-2; v_gene: TRBV5-1; d_gene: NA; CDR3aa: CASSLAVGVDGYTF; CDR3nt: TGCGCCAGCAGCTTGGCCGTAGGGGTGGATGGCTACACCTTC
abundance: NA; j_gene: TRBJ1-4; v_gene: TRBV5-6; d_gene: TRBD1; CDR3aa: CASSIDRELEKLFF; CDR3nt: TGTGCCAGCAGCATAGACAGGGAACTTGAAAAACTGTTTTTT